These 17 T cell receptor beta chains share one sample of origin, sequenced in a study of shared clonotypes between healthy human individuals. The method was immunoSEQ multiplex PCR; TCRdb's version includes in-frame clones alone and lacks a portion of them. The table includes around 560,000 clones, 95% detected once. Terminally differentiated effector memory CD45RA+ cells were excluded from the naive CD8 cells, which were CD45RO-negative and positively selected for CCR7. Sequenced input: naive CD8+ T cells sorted from blood. These receptors were taken from a woman aged 25 to 39 in good health.

This chain uses TRBV5-6 with TRBJ1-1; tentative D call: TRBD1 (6 bases). V lost 5 bases, J lost 3 bases, and 20 bases lay in between. The CDR3 length is 16 residues. Germline lookup yields CDR1 SGHDT and CDR2 YYEEEE. The CDR3 reads CASSHPGGAHHTEAFF. The CDR3 nucleotides are TGTGCCAGCAGTCATCCCGGGGGCGCGCACCACACTGAAGCTTTCTTT.

This CDR3 is CASSPSAHSSYNEQFF. The CDR3 DNA is TGTGCCAGCAGCCCCTCCGCCCACTCCTCCTACAATGAGCAGTTCTTC. This rearrangement joins TRBV7-8 to TRBJ2-1, with unresolved D. The CDR3 is 16 residues long. The germline CDR1 and CDR2 sequences are SGHVS and FQNEAQ. The V and J ends lost 5 bases and 0 bases respectively, with 14 bases between them.

The chain combines TRBV19 with TRBJ1-3; D unresolved. Trimming cost V 6 bases and J 9 bases, with 12 bases left between them. Germline V gives CDR1 LNHDA, CDR2 SQIVND (reference sequence). There are 12 residues in the CDR3. The CDR3 region has the DNA TGTGCCAGTAGCCGGGAATCGCCCACCATATATTTT. This gives the protein CASSRESPTIYF.

The genes are TRBV9 and TRBJ2-7; D perhaps matches TRBD2 (6 bases). This CDR3 contains 15 residues. Trimming pared 0 bases from V and 3 bases from J, leaving 13 bases between. Germline V CDR1 and CDR2: SGDLS, YYNGEE. The CDR3 nucleotides read TGTGCCAGCAGCGTAGCAGGAGGGCCTATCTACGAGCAGTACTTC. Translation gives CASSVAGGPIYEQYF.

The gene calls are TRBV7-9 and TRBJ2-1, with D possibly matching TRBD1 (5 bases). CDR1 is SEHNR and CDR2 is FQNEAQ in the germline V gene (reference sequence). This CDR3 region has 12 residues. V lost 5 bases, J lost 8 bases, and 10 bases lay in between. The CDR3 DNA is TGTGCCAGCAGCGACAGCGCCTATGAGCAGTTCTTC. This codes for CASSDSAYEQFF. The full variable domain, completed using reference TRBV7-9 and TRBJ2-1, is DTGVSQNPRHKITKRGQNVTFRCDPISEHNRLYWYRQTLGQGPEFLTYFQNEAQLEKSRLLSDRFSAERPKGSFSTLEIQRTEQGDSAMYLCASSDSAYEQFFGPGTRLTVL.

The genes are TRBV28 and TRBJ2-7; no reliable D call. V was pared by 4 bases and J by 5 bases, with 15 bases between. The length of the CDR3 is 14 residues. CDR1 is MDHEN and CDR2 is SYDVKM in the germline V gene. The DNA of the CDR3 is TGTGCCAGCAGTTGGCGGTCCTCTTCTAACGAGCAGTACTTC. Translated, it gives CASSWRSSSNEQYF.

The chain is built from TRBV7-9 and TRBJ1-5; a possible D gene is TRBD1 (5 bases). This CDR3 spans 15 amino acids. CDR1 and CDR2 (germline): SEHNR, FQNEAQ (reference sequence). Between the trimmed V and J ends, which lost 5 bases and 0 bases, there was a span of 11 bases. The CDR3 sequence is CASSPWDGSNQPQHF. CDR3 nucleotides: TGTGCCAGCAGCCCATGGGACGGTAGCAATCAGCCCCAGCATTTT.

The genes are TRBV27 and TRBJ2-2, with a possible D match to TRBD2 (6 bases). The CDR3 has 14 residues. The V gene lost 6 bases and the J gene lost 4 bases, with 12 bases spanning the gap. Per germline, CDR1 MNHEY and CDR2 SMNVEV (reference sequence). Written as DNA, the CDR3 is TGTGCCAGCAGGTCGGGACTGTCCACCGGGGAGCTGTTTTTT. This codes for CASRSGLSTGELFF.

The rearrangement joins TRBV5-1 to TRBJ1-1, with D possibly matching TRBD1 (6 bases). This CDR3 has 13 amino acids. In germline, CDR1 is SGHRS, CDR2 YFSETQ. In DNA form, the CDR3 reads TGCGCGTCATCCGGGGGCTTTGTGAATGAAGCTTTCTTT. Its translation is CASSGGFVNEAFF. Variable domain in full (rest from reference TRBV5-1 and TRBJ1-1): KAGVTQTPRYLIKTRGQQVTLSCSPISGHRSVSWYQQTPGQGLQFLFEYFSETQRNKGNFPGRFSGRQFSNSRSEMNVSTLELGDSALYLCASSGGFVNEAFFGQGTRLTVV.

The chain combines TRBV19 with TRBJ2-5; 12 nucleotides agree with TRBD1. This CDR3 comprises 19 residues. After removal of 1 base from V and 0 bases from J, the junction contained 9 bases not matched to a gene. CDR1 is LNHDA and CDR2 is SQIVND in the germline V gene (reference sequence). This CDR3 is CASSIGGDRGRLYQETQYF. The CDR3 DNA is TGTGCCAGTAGTATAGGCGGGGACAGGGGGCGATTGTACCAAGAGACCCAGTACTTC.

This clone was detected a few times. The V call is TRBV7-9, the J call TRBJ2-2; D not certain. Germline V CDR1 and CDR2: SEHNR, FQNEAQ (reference sequence). V lost 1 base and J 6 bases, leaving 6 bases between the germline ends. The CDR3 is 13 residues long. CDR3 bases: TGTGCCAGCAGCTTAGGTAACGCCGGGGAGCTGTTTTTT. This gives the protein CASSLGNAGELFF.

The V gene is TRBV13, the J gene TRBJ2-7; 10 bases map to TRBD2. Germline trimming cut 8 bases from V and 2 bases from J; bases unmatched to any gene: 9. The CDR3 consists of 15 residues. Germline V gives CDR1 PRHDT, CDR2 FYEKMQ (reference sequence). CDR3: CASASQAGGTYEQYF. DNA of the CDR3: TGTGCCAGCGCGTCCCAAGCGGGAGGGACCTACGAGCAGTACTTC.

As DNA, the CDR3 is TGTGCCAGCAGCCTAGACCAGGGGGCGGGGGAGGAAAAACTGTTTTTT. It encodes CASSLDQGAGEEKLFF. The chain links TRBV9 to TRBJ1-4, with TRBD1 matching over 8 bases. J lost 8 bases, V lost 4 bases, and 13 bases had no gene match. The CDR3 has 16 amino acids. Germline lookup yields CDR1 SGDLS and CDR2 YYNGEE.

This clone was found once. The chain links TRBV28 to TRBJ2-7; perhaps TRBD1 as D (5 bases). Trimming cost V 6 bases and J 4 bases, with 16 bases left between them. The CDR3 length is 14 residues. Germline V gene lookup returns CDR1 MDHEN and CDR2 SYDVKM. Here the CDR3 DNA reads TGTGCCAGCAGCCCTTTTATCGGACAATACGAGCAGTACTTC. Residues: CASSPFIGQYEQYF.

This clone was seen a single time. This chain connects TRBV30 to TRBJ2-5; 8 positions agree with TRBD1. The J call is uncertain, as TRBJ2-7 better fits the DNA end. In germline, CDR1 is GTSNPN, CDR2 SVGIG (reference sequence). This CDR3 spans 14 amino acids. The chain's CDR3 is CAWSTGTGSYEQYF. CDR3 bases: TGTGCCTGGAGTACCGGGACAGGCTCCTACGAGCAGTACTTC.

The chain couples TRBV5-6 to TRBJ2-7; the D call may be TRBD1 or TRBD2 (5 bases each). The germline V gene encodes CDR1 SGHDT and CDR2 YYEEEE. CDR3 length: 14 residues. Trimming stripped 5 bases from V and 2 bases from J, with 14 bases between. This chain's CDR3 is CASSSGTVTYEQYF. CDR3 in DNA: TGTGCCAGCAGTTCCGGGACGGTAACCTACGAGCAGTACTTC.

The chain employs TRBV5-5 and TRBJ2-5, with D possibly TRBD2 on 6 matching bases. The germline CDR1 and CDR2 sequences are SGHKS and YYEKEE (reference sequence). The CDR3 sequence is 16 residues long. The V end lost 4 bases, the J end lost 2 bases, and 18 bases lay between the germline ends. DNA of the CDR3: TGTGCCAGCAGCGCCATCGGTTGGCGGGATCAAGAGACCCAGTACTTC. This translates into CASSAIGWRDQETQYF.